These T cell receptor beta chains were read from a single sample in a study of a mutant IDH1 vaccine in newly diagnosed glioma. This table comes from immunoSEQ multiplex PCR, and its TCRdb copy is limited to in-frame clones, with some not included. This sample has 55,000 to 65,000 clones, with roughly four fifths found just once. Antigens for these TCRs are unknown. This material consisted of PBMCs, taken from a glioma patient whose treatment included an IDH1 peptide vaccine. The receptor source for this set is a man aged 25-45 years with glioma. The CDR3 runs from the conserved cysteine through the conserved F or W. Fields, in order: V gene, clone size, CDR3 length, J gene, CDR3 protein. Part of the rows lack a size; the others show once, few, many or a class for expanded clones.

>TRBV19|few|16|TRBJ2-7
CASSTQSVGTGYEQYF
>TRBV5-5|-|17|TRBJ1-5
CASSPYPGQGDNQPQHF
>TRBV28|-|14|TRBJ1-2
CASSFAGGTIRYTF
>TRBV6-5|-|15|TRBJ1-3
CASSYSRGSGNTIYF
>TRBV7-9|-|15|TRBJ2-3
CASRPSMGGTDTQYF
>TRBV5-1|-|16|TRBJ2-7
CASSLAKGVGNYEQYF
>TRBV5-6|-|17|TRBJ2-3
CASSAGTGYSSTDTQYF
>TRBV7-2|-|15|TRBJ2-3
CASSLVWRGADTQYF
>TRBV27|-|16|TRBJ2-7
CASSLSNAGASYEQYF
>TRBV9|-|13|TRBJ2-3
CASSVARWDTQYF
>TRBV15|once|15|TRBJ2-5
CATSRGSQSQETQYF
>TRBV19|-|14|TRBJ2-2
CASRQGGIAGELFF
>TRBV13|-|18|TRBJ2-4
CASSRISIPLGAKNIQYF
>TRBV6-1|-|17|TRBJ2-1
CASSETPSAGGYYEQFF
>TRBV5-6|-|17|TRBJ2-3
CASIRSRGVGRTDTQYF
>TRBV4-3|-|12|TRBJ2-3
CASSQDRDTQYF
>TRBV2|-|13|TRBJ1-4
CASSERQEEKLFF
>TRBV18|few|16|TRBJ1-5
CASSPNSGGAGEPQHF
>TRBV5-4|-|14|TRBJ1-3
CASSTGYSGNTIYF
>TRBV7-2|-|13|TRBJ1-1
CASSGQGDTEAFF
>TRBV29-1|-|15|TRBJ2-1
CSVEGERPMNNEQFF
>TRBV5-1|once|13|TRBJ2-1
CASSLDSYNEQFF
>TRBV5-1|-|13|TRBJ2-7
CASSGEAGDEQYF
>TRBV19|-|13|TRBJ2-5
CASSLGIQETQYF
>TRBV28|once|14|TRBJ1-2
CASSPGTGDYGYTF
>TRBV2|few|12|TRBJ2-3
CASSPRGDTQYF
>TRBV28|-|14|TRBJ1-2
CASSFGQGAYGYTF
>TRBV7-3|-|14|TRBJ2-7
CASSLGPDTYEQYF
>TRBV7-2|-|15|TRBJ1-1
CASSPEGGGNTEAFF
>TRBV7-6|-|15|TRBJ2-7
CASSTRGYLPYEQYF
>TRBV7-8|-|16|TRBJ1-6
CASSLVGGTDSSPLHF
>TRBV27|-|14|TRBJ2-7
CASSLRVAPYEQYF
>TRBV9|-|16|TRBJ1-2
CASRPGGTVRVHGYTF
>TRBV5-1|-|14|TRBJ2-7
CASRIVAGGYEQYF
>TRBV9|-|17|TRBJ2-3
CASSRGGLADSTDTQYF
>TRBV2|-|15|TRBJ1-1
CASSEFGGLNTEAFF
>TRBV28|-|15|TRBJ1-2
CASSRGSEGNYGYTF
>TRBV7-9|-|13|TRBJ2-7
CASSIWTDGEQYF
>TRBV4-2|-|13|TRBJ2-7
CASSPGGTYEQYF